This T cell receptor (beta chain) was recorded in a study of spatial heterogeneity in lung cancer. CDR3 length equals 18 residues. Every individual TCR cDNA molecule carried its own unique molecular identifier, which allowed correction of PCR and sequencing errors. TCRdb processed the 5' RACE reads anew with MiXCR; each CDR3 protein has one entry. The data hold fewer than 9,500 distinct CDR3 sequences, with over 2.5% observed a single time. Study-wide results and caveats: The number of expanded tumor alpha and beta chains correlated with mutation number.

Sample time point: sample taken at primary tumor resection. Unsorted tumor, nontumor lung tissue or cryopreserved PBMC supplied the whole RNA. This clonotype ranks as medium-sized. Its antigen is not identified. The starting material was lung tumor tissue, obtained at surgery. The receptor was derived from a male donor with early-stage non-small cell lung cancer. The V and J genes are TRBV21-1 and TRBJ1-6; TRBD1 is the table's D call and was not checked against the DNA. TRBV21-1 is listed as a pseudogene. This CDR3 reads CASSKGGQGGSYNSPLHF. The DNA of the CDR3 is TGTGCCAGCAGCAAAGGCGGACAGGGAGGCTCCTATAATTCACCCCTCCACTTT.